Detailed here is one TCR beta chain. Its antigen is not known. This record belongs to a study of T cells after yellow fever vaccination. Whole-study results and caveats: Post-booster repertoires contained most primary-vaccination clones again (roughly 97% CD4, over 70% CD8).

A process of 5'RACE template switching, which added a universal primer site and UMIs, was used to make TCR cDNA. TCRdb reprocessed the 5' RACE reads with MiXCR, giving one entry per CDR3 protein. The table records fewer than 650,000 distinct CDR3 sequences, 20% to 25% of them present only once. Germline loops: CDR1 SQVTM, CDR2 ANQGSEA. The V end lost 2 bases, the J end lost 6 bases, and 19 bases lay between the germline ends. CDR3 length equals 15 residues. This sample comprised PBMCs, obtained more than 20 days after the first yellow fever vaccination. The source of this sequence is a man younger than 35 who received the YFV17D yellow fever vaccine. The gene calls are TRBV29-1 and TRBJ2-5; possible D gene TRBD1, 8 bases. This CDR3 is CSVEFTGGGLKTQYF. The DNA for the CDR3 is TGCAGCGTTGAATTTACAGGGGGGGGCCTGAAGACCCAGTACTTC.